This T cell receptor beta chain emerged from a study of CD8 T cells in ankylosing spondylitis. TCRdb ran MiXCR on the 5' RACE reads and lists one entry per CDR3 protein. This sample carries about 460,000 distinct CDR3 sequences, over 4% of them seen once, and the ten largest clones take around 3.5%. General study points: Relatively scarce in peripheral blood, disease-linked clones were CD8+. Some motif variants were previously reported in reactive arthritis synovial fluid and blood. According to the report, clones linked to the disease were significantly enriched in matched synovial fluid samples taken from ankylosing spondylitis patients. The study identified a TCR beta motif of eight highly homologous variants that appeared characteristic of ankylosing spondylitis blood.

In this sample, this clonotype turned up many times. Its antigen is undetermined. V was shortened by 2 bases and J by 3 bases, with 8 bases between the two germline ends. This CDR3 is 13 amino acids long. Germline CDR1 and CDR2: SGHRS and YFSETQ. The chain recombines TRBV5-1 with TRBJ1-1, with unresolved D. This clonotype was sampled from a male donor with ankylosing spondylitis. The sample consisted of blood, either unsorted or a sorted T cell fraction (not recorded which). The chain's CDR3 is CASSLRRDTEAFF. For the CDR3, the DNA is TGCGCCAGCAGCTTAAGGCGAGACACTGAAGCTTTCTTT.